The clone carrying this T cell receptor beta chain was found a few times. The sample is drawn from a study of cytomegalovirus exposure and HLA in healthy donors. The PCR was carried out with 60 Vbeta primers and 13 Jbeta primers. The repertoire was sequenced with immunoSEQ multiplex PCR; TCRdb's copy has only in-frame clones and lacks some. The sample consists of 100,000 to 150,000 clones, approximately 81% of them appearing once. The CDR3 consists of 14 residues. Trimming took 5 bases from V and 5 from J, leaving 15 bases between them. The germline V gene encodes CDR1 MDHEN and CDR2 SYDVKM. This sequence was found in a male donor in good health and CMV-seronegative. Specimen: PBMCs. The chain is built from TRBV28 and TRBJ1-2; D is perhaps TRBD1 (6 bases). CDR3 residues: CASSPWGQGYGYTF. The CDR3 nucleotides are TGTGCCAGCAGTCCGTGGGGGCAGGGATATGGCTACACCTTC.